The clone carrying this T cell receptor (beta chain) was detected ten times or more. The target antigen is unknown. The sample is drawn from a study of blood T cells in healthy people across ages. General study points: Strong correlation existed between TCR beta diversity and naive T cell percentage.

Using a J-beta primer mix together with a sample-barcoded 5' primer, a second PCR was run for roughly 6 to 12 cycles. Each TCR beta cDNA got a 12-nucleotide random molecular identifier. TCRdb recomputed calls from the 5' RACE reads with MiXCR, one row per CDR3 protein. The table has about 560,000 distinct CDR3 sequences, around a quarter seen once. This same sample was also part of a study on T cells of mothers and their children. In that study: No clone of persistent microchimeric T cells was detected.

This receptor was taken from a boy younger than 10 in good health. The sequenced sample consisted of blood.

CDR3 bases: TGTGCCAGCAGCCAAGCACCCCACGTACTAGCGGGGCAAGAGACCCAGTACTTC. As protein: CASSQAPHVLAGQETQYF. The chain links TRBV3-1 to TRBJ2-5, with 10 bases lining up with TRBD2. With V trimmed by 1 base and J by 2 bases, 10 bases remained unmatched. CDR3 length equals 18 residues. Germline lookup yields CDR1 LGHDT and CDR2 YNNKEL (reference sequence).